This T cell receptor beta chain came from a study of blood T cell repertoires in COVID-19 (dated by TCRdb to the early 2020s). With regard to the full study: Samples from collaborators originated in the United States, Italy and Spain and spanned both the acute and convalescent phases of COVID-19. The material from the prospective study consisted of cDNA or gDNA derived from T cells, B-cell-depleted T cells, or PBMCs. Nearly every sample came with metadata listing a de-identified subject ID, COVID-19 status, age in years and sex. The samples were drawn from two sources: the first 160 participants of the ongoing ImmuneRACE study, and some 1,300 subjects contributed by 6 global collaborators. Deeply sampled blood TCRbeta repertoires from subjects exposed to, actively infected with, or recovered from COVID-19 were included in the dataset. The repertoires were released in a freely available public database intended as a resource for research on the immune response to SARS-CoV-2. Where available, HLA class I and class II types were taken from metadata supplied by the sample provider and were not determined by assay-based typing.

Participants in the prospective study were enrolled through a virtual design, were aged roughly 18 to 100 years, and lived in 24 United States geographic areas. In the prospective study, cohorts were assigned on the basis of participant-reported clinical history obtained from a screening survey and a study questionnaire. Recovered participants in ImmuneRACE Cohort 3 were defined by two consecutive negative NP/OP PCR tests, clearance by a healthcare professional, or resolution of symptoms. In the prospective study, mobile phlebotomists collected whole blood, serum and a nasopharyngeal or oropharyngeal swab from each participant. Over a roughly two-month period, participants in the prospective study had the option of providing additional blood draws and questionnaires. Before DNA extraction, prospective study blood samples were shipped either frozen or at room temperature. This clone appeared a single time. Its target antigen remains unknown. Base-call qualities are not available, and no considerably larger clone is one nucleotide away.

General conclusions and limits of the study: Clinical and demographic metadata were provided uncurated, with the amount varying by source and participant.

The immunoSEQ Assay, a bias-controlled multiplex PCR, was used to amplify TCRbeta CDR3 regions from genomic DNA. Per the authors' processing: The number of nucleated cells in each sample was estimated by amplification of reference gene primers within the assay. To quantify the absolute abundance of each unique TCRbeta CDR3 rearrangement, sequence reads were collapsed and filtered. Productive Simpson clonality was computed per sample as the square root of Simpson's diversity index over productive rearrangements. The immuneACCESS repertoire file appears here via TCRdb, limited to in-frame rearrangements. These files lack a portion of the clones; in checked studies, under half of the deficit traces to unresolved V genes, and the cause of the others is not known. D and trimming were read from the DNA, whereas the V and J calls and clone size are those reported in that table. This sample has about 300,000 clones in its table, and 70% to 90% of those were observed once. The top ten hold under 6.5% of the sample.

This TCR was recovered from a woman between 25 and 40 years old who had recovered from COVID-19. The sample comprised PBMCs or T cells enriched from blood (not recorded which).

Here the CDR3 is given as CASSFGQLGTRAEAFF. The DNA sequence follows: TGTGCCAGCAGCTTTGGGCAGTTGGGGACAAGGGCTGAAGCTTTCTTT. This sequence uses TRBV7-8 and TRBJ1-1; TRBD1 might be the D gene, on 6 matching bases. The CDR3 contains 16 residues, cysteine and phenylalanine counted. Of the read, only the CDR3 DNA is kept; its 48 bases are in frame from base 1. V and J lose 3 bases and 6 bases, and a span of 20 bases separates them. CDR1 is given as SGHVS and CDR2 as FQNEAQ, both from the germline V gene.